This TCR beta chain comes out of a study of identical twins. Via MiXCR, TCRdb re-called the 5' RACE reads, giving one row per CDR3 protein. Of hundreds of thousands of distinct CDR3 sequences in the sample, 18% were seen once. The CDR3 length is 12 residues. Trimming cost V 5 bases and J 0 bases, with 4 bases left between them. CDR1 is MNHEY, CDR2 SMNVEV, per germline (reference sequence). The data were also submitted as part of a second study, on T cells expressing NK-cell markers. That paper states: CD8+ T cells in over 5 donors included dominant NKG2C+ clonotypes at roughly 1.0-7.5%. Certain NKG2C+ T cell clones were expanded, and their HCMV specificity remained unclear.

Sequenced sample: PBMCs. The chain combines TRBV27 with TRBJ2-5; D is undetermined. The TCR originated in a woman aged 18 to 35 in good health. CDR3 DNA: TGTGCCAGCAGTCACGACCAAGAGACCCAGTACTTC. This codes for CASSHDQETQYF.